The rows below give T cell receptor beta chains drawn from one sample of a study of T cell responses to AZD1222 COVID-19 vaccine. TCRdb's copy holds only in-frame clones and misses some; the assay was immunoSEQ multiplex PCR. This repertoire shows over 110,000 clones, 92% found once; its top ten account for around 1.7%. Here the sequenced sample was peripheral blood, taken on day 0 of AZD1222 vaccination. The source is an adult in good health. The CDR3 runs from the conserved cysteine through the conserved F or W. The D gene is left open where the match is weak. The size entry is marked missing in some rows and otherwise reads once, few, many or a size class.

D | J | size | V | CDR3 | DNA
TRBD2 | TRBJ2-2 | - | TRBV4-2 | CASSQNPTSGSIGELFF | TGTGCCAGCAGCCAGAACCCGACTAGCGGGAGTATCGGGGAGCTGTTTTTT
TRBD1 | TRBJ2-2 | - | TRBV29-1 | CSVAGTGANTGELFF | TGCAGCGTGGCCGGGACAGGGGCCAACACCGGGGAGCTGTTTTTT
- | TRBJ2-7 | - | TRBV20-1 | CSASTGTSEYEQYF | TGCAGTGCTAGTACTGGGACCTCGGAGTACGAGCAGTACTTC
- | TRBJ1-5 | - | TRBV2 | CASRLEGQPQHF | TGTGCCAGCAGATTAGAGGGTCAGCCCCAGCATTTT
- | TRBJ2-1 | - | TRBV5-1 | CASRRTPGENNEQFF | TGCGCCAGCAGACGTACTCCTGGGGAGAACAATGAGCAGTTCTTC
- | TRBJ2-7 | - | TRBV27 | CASSVLGVGTHSYEQYF | TGTGCCAGCAGTGTCTTGGGGGTCGGGACCCACTCCTACGAGCAGTACTTC
- | TRBJ1-2 | - | TRBV19 | CATNDRRLDGYTF | TGTGCCACCAACGACCGAAGGCTGGATGGCTACACCTTC
- | TRBJ1-1 | - | TRBV19 | CASSIKENTEAFF | TGTGCCAGTAGTATCAAAGAGAACACTGAAGCTTTCTTT
TRBD1 | TRBJ1-1 | - | TRBV5-6 | CASSRDRMPEAFF | TGTGCCAGCAGCCGGGACAGGATGCCTGAAGCTTTCTTT
- | TRBJ1-6 | - | TRBV30 | CAWSRDGRSYNSPLHF | TGTGCCTGGAGCCGGGACGGTCGCTCCTATAATTCACCCCTCCACTTT
- | TRBJ1-4 | - | TRBV6-5 | CASSYFEETNEKLFF | TGTGCCAGCAGTTACTTTGAGGAAACTAATGAAAAACTGTTTTTT
TRBD1 | TRBJ1-4 | - | TRBV3-1/TRBV3-2 | CASSGKRRQGDEKLFF | TGTGCCAGCAGCGGCAAAAGACGACAGGGGGATGAAAAACTGTTTTTT
TRBD1 | TRBJ1-1 | - | TRBV11-2 | CASSYDGTGYTEAFF | TGTGCCAGCAGCTACGATGGGACAGGGTACACTGAAGCTTTCTTT
TRBD1 | TRBJ1-2 | - | TRBV7-3 | CASSSGTGKGGYTF | TGTGCCAGCAGTTCCGGGACAGGGAAGGGTGGCTACACCTTC
- | TRBJ1-3 | - | TRBV7-9 | CASSLAGQYSGNTIYF | TGTGCCAGCAGCTTGGCTGGACAGTACTCTGGAAACACCATATATTTT
- | TRBJ1-1 | - | TRBV30 | CAWSADRSTLNTEAFF | TGTGCCTGGAGTGCTGACAGATCTACTTTGAACACTGAAGCTTTCTTT
- | TRBJ2-5 | - | TRBV7-2 | CASSFARASQAQYF | TGTGCCAGCAGCTTTGCGAGGGCGTCACAGGCCCAGTACTTC
- | TRBJ2-2 | - | TRBV5-1 | CASSQRPGLLRNTGELFF | TGCGCCAGCAGCCAACGACCGGGACTCCTACGGAACACCGGGGAGCTGTTTTTT
- | TRBJ2-7 | - | TRBV11-2 | CASSSPRGRREQYF | TGTGCCAGCAGCTCGCCTCGGGGTCGTCGGGAGCAGTACTTC
- | TRBJ1-6 | - | TRBV4-1 | CASSQSRGSPLHF | TGCGCCAGCAGCCAGTCGAGAGGTTCACCCCTCCACTTT
TRBD1 | TRBJ1-2 | - | TRBV12-5 | CASGRDGGRGRPTRGHYGYTF | TGTGCTAGTGGTCGCGACGGGGGCAGGGGGCGGCCGACCAGAGGGCACTATGGCTACACCTTC
- | TRBJ2-2 | - | TRBV29-1 | CSVDSPNTGELFF | TGCAGCGTTGATAGTCCGAACACCGGGGAGCTGTTTTTT
- | TRBJ1-1 | - | TRBV28 | CASSLMARNTEAFF | TGTGCCAGCAGTTTAATGGCCAGAAACACTGAAGCTTTCTTT
- | TRBJ2-1 | once | TRBV24-1 | CATSAPRGNNEQFF | TGTGCCACCAGTGCCCCTCGGGGAAACAATGAGCAGTTCTTC
- | TRBJ1-4 | - | TRBV6-5 | CASILTGNEKLFF | TGTGCCAGCATTTTAACAGGGAATGAAAAACTGTTTTTT
TRBD2 | TRBJ2-4 | - | TRBV27 | CASSLPSAGGRRAKNIQYF | TGTGCCAGCAGCCTACCCTCAGCGGGAGGACGAAGAGCCAAAAACATTCAGTACTTC
- | TRBJ2-7 | once | TRBV30 | CAWSDKGRGIAEQYF | TGTGCCTGGAGTGACAAGGGCAGGGGAATTGCCGAGCAGTACTTC
TRBD2 | TRBJ2-1 | - | TRBV7-9 | CASFPGLAGNNEQFF | TGTGCCAGCTTTCCTGGACTAGCGGGGAACAATGAGCAGTTCTTC
- | TRBJ1-1 | - | TRBV29-1 | CSVVSGLLNTEAFF | TGCAGCGTTGTCTCGGGACTCCTGAACACTGAAGCTTTCTTT
TRBD2 | TRBJ2-6 | - | TRBV4-2 | CASSPAPGLAGENSGANVLTF | TGTGCCAGCAGCCCGGCGCCGGGACTAGCGGGAGAAAACTCTGGGGCCAACGTCCTGACTTTC
- | TRBJ2-7 | - | TRBV5-1 | CASSLGASGPYEQYF | TGCGCCAGCAGCCTGGGGGCTAGCGGTCCCTACGAGCAGTACTTC
TRBD1 | TRBJ1-2 | - | TRBV19 | CASSIQGAKGYTF | TGTGCCAGTAGTATCCAGGGGGCGAAAGGCTACACCTTC
TRBD2 | TRBJ2-1 | - | TRBV5-1 | CASSLGTSGNIYNEQFF | TGCGCCAGCAGCCTCGGGACTAGCGGAAACATATACAATGAGCAGTTCTTC
- | TRBJ2-7 | - | TRBV7-9 | CASSPLGEQYF | TGTGCCAGCAGCCCTCTAGGCGAGCAGTACTTC
TRBD1 | TRBJ1-1 | - | TRBV28 | CASSFGTVYEAFF | TGTGCCAGCAGTTTTGGGACAGTCTATGAAGCTTTCTTT